This T cell receptor beta chain was captured in a study of shared clonotypes between healthy human individuals (dated by TCRdb to 2020 to 2021). About the full investigation: The cohort included three men and a couple of women between 18 and 49 years of age. For each donor, CD4 naive and CD4 memory were each given three plates, CD8 naive was given two plates, and CD8 memory was given one plate. To estimate repertoire size and how much clonotypes are shared between individuals, the study performed deep sequencing of blood TCR repertoires from roughly five healthy adults. To increase sequencing depth and limit assay-specific biases, TCR repertoire library preparation and sequencing were carried out by different laboratories using diverse techniques. Between about 0.9 and 10 billion PBMCs per donor were obtained by leukapheresis. Study-level results and caveats: Pairwise subsampling led to the expectation that sequencing depth would affect the degree of clonotype sharing among donors. Rarefaction of sorted-subset datasets indicated incomplete sequencing despite the large sequencing depth. Across a few donors, approximately 5% of naive CD4, around 3.5% of naive CD8, about 2.3% of memory CD4, and 0.4% to 0.45% of memory CD8 clonotypes were shared. The genetic and exposure-history diversity represented was limited by the small number of donors. Compared with non-shared clonotypes, the clonotypes found in all four sorted-subset donors had higher generation probabilities. Naive subsets generally had larger estimated clonotype richness than memory subsets. Only blood was sampled, and tissue TCR repertoires likely differ from those in blood.

Healthy HIV-negative adults with no recently reported acute infections or vaccinations were included as donors. Every donor was a Caucasian adult living in Nashville, Tennessee, USA. CD4+ T cells were enriched by magnetic negative selection; naive cells were then positively selected on CD45RA, and the negative fraction formed the memory subset. Blood was obtained by leukapheresis, after which PBMCs were separated by Ficoll-Histopaque density gradient centrifugation and cryopreserved in liquid nitrogen vapor phase. Analytical flow cytometry was used to check the purity and quantity of each magnetically sorted T cell population. Genomic DNA was isolated from every sorted fraction and measured by UV absorbance on a Nanodrop 2000c. Trimming takes 10 bases off V and 7 bases off J; junction bases not matched to a gene: 7. The CDR3 spans 13 residues, from the cysteine through the phenylalanine. This entry keeps only the CDR3 DNA: 39 bases, framed from base 1. Sequences ENHRY (CDR1) and SYGVKD (CDR2) are obtained from the germline V gene.

TCR CDR3 regions were amplified from genomic DNA by multiplex PCR using the deep immunoSEQ assay. Genomic DNA extracted from each cell subset was distributed evenly over all wells of several immunoSEQ 96-well plates, and each plate served as one replicate. Each replicate PCR for sorted subsets received about 220 ng genomic DNA, equal to tens of thousands of T cell genomes. Purified libraries were measured with a Qubit 3.0 fluorometer, size-checked on a Bioanalyzer 2100, and measured again with the KAPA Library Quantification kit. Every immunoSEQ 96-well plate was sequenced on a separate single-read 150-cycle Illumina NextSeq 550 flow cell. In the authors' own workflow: Because the immunoSEQ output included only junctional sequences and no quality scores, the filtering could not be the same as the filtering used for full-length reads. Sequences were annotated with PyIR, a Python wrapper for IgBLAST v1.9, using IMGT germline references to assign V/J genes and CDR3. Reads were filtered out if the reads had weak V/J assignments (E-value above 1e-6), no CDR3, stop codons, out-of-frame junctions, or ambiguous translated residues. V3J clonotypes were defined as sequences sharing the same inferred V gene, J gene, and CDR3 amino acid sequence. Percentage overlap between repertoires was computed as shared unique clonotypes divided by the size of the smaller repertoire. Richness of each repertoire was evaluated using RTK rarefaction, the Chao1 estimator, and Recon v2.1 estimates of unobserved clonotypes. Generation probabilities for all TCRbeta clonotypes obtained by the gDNA method from a handful of donors were computed using OLGA. This is the immuneACCESS table as TCRdb keeps it, with only in-frame sequences that have V and J called. A part of the clones is gone; compared with another copy, unresolved V genes explain less than half, and the rest is unexplained. V and J calls and clone size are those listed in that table; D and trimming were worked out from the DNA. This sample lists about 1 million clones; 60% to 80% were detected once. Of the sample, approximately 1.5% falls within the top ten clones.

Only a few counts were recorded for this clone. Its antigen remains unidentified. No base quality values were provided; no much bigger clone lies one nucleotide off. The source is a man aged 18 to 29 in good health. The sample comprised memory CD4+ T cells sorted from blood. What the cell subset or site label conveys for this sample: CD45RA-negative fraction. This chain joins TRBV10-3 to TRBJ1-6, with 7 bases matching TRBD1. The nucleotides read TGTGCCAGCTCTACAGGGGCCAATTCACCCCTCCACTTT. Its amino acids are CASSTGANSPLHF.